A selection of T cell receptor beta chains follows, all from one sample in a study of T cells after yellow fever vaccination. TCRdb itself ran the 5' RACE reads through MiXCR, one entry per CDR3 protein. This table has around 360,000 distinct CDR3 sequences, around a tenth appearing once. The sequencing used PBMCs, collected on the day of the first yellow fever vaccination. These receptors all come from a man between 18 and 29 years old who received the YFV17D yellow fever vaccine. Both conserved end residues are part of each CDR3. D genes are given only for firm matches. Only part of the rows carry a size: once, few, many, or a class if the clone is expanded.

>TRBV19|.|16|TRBJ1-5|.
CASSPAYLGVNQPQHF
TGTGCCAGTAGTCCCGCGTATCTTGGGGTCAATCAGCCCCAGCATTTT
>TRBV6-6|.|11|TRBJ2-7|few
CASSSGNEQYF
TGTGCCAGCAGTAGCGGCAACGAGCAGTACTTC
>TRBV12-5|TRBD1|14|TRBJ1-2|.
CASGGTGPNYGYTF
TGTGCTAGTGGAGGGACAGGGCCTAACTATGGCTACACCTTC
>TRBV9|.|16|TRBJ2-3|.
CASSVRDGLSTDTQYF
TGTGCCAGCAGCGTGAGAGACGGCCTTAGCACAGATACGCAGTATTTT
>TRBV6-1|.|13|TRBJ2-3|.
CASRRISTDTQYF
TGTGCCAGCAGGAGGATCTCCACAGATACGCAGTATTTT
>TRBV5-1|.|15|TRBJ2-1|.
CASLSGEFSDNEQFF
TGCGCCAGCCTATCGGGGGAGTTCAGCGATAATGAGCAGTTCTTC
>TRBV5-4|.|12|TRBJ1-2|few
CASSLHPGGYTF
TGTGCCAGCAGCTTGCATCCGGGTGGCTACACCTTC
>TRBV4-1|TRBD1|15|TRBJ1-2|.
CASSQAGTGTYGYTF
TGCGCCAGCAGCCAAGCCGGGACAGGGACTTATGGCTACACCTTC
>TRBV6-1|TRBD2|14|TRBJ2-7|.
CASSASGGEYEQYF
TGTGCCAGCAGTGCTAGCGGGGGAGAATACGAGCAGTACTTC
>TRBV6-1|.|11|TRBJ1-1|few
CASSEGGEAFF
TGTGCCAGCAGTGAGGGAGGCGAAGCTTTCTTT